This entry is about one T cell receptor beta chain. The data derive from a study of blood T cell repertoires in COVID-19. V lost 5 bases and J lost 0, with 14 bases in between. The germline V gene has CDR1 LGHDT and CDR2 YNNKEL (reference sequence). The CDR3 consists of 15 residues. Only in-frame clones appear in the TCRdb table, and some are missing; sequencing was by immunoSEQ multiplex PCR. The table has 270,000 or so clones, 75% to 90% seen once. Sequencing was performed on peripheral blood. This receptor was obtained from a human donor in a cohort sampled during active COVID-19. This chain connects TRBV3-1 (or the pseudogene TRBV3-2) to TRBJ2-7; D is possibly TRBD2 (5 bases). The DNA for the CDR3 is TGTGCCAGCAGCAGGAGCGGACGGCTCTCCTACGAGCAGTACTTC. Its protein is CASSRSGRLSYEQYF.